This record looks at one T cell receptor beta chain sequence and its context. The V gene's germline CDR1 is MNHEY and CDR2 SVGAGI. V was pared by 4 bases and J by 8 bases, with 11 bases of the junction left unmatched. This CDR3 is 16 amino acids long. These data are taken from a study of blood T cell repertoires in COVID-19. This table comes from immunoSEQ multiplex PCR, and its TCRdb copy is limited to in-frame clones, with some not included. The sample consists of roughly 330,000 clones, around 86% of them appearing once. The chain couples TRBV6-5 to TRBJ1-3; 10 nucleotides align to TRBD1. The sequence was obtained from a woman between 45 and 60 years old with acute or convalescent COVID-19. Specimen: peripheral blood. The CDR3 is CASSSVTGGAVYTIYF. The CDR3 DNA sequence: TGTGCCAGCAGTTCCGTGACAGGGGGCGCGGTATACACCATATATTTT.